The 18 T cell receptor delta chains given below trace back to one sample, sequenced in a study of gamma-delta T cells after stem cell transplantation. TCRdb re-processed the RT-PCR reads using CATT. This sample has over 2,000 delta-chain clones; 32% occur once, and the top ten carry less than 45%. The source material was gamma-delta T cells. These receptor sequences come from a human donor. It is not recorded whose cells these are; they may come from a transplant donor.

The genes are TRDV1 and TRDJ1, with a tentative D call TRDD3 (5 bases). Germline CDR1 TSWWSYY, CDR2 QGS. The CDR3 has 15 residues. The CDR3, as DNA: TGTGCCCGTCCTTGGGTGGGGACCCCCACCGATAAACTCATCTTT. Translation gives CARPWVGTPTDKLIF.

This clone is medium-sized. This rearrangement joins TRDV2 to TRDJ1, with 10 bases fitting TRDD3. Germline CDR1 GEAIGNYY, CDR2 EKD. The ends lost 3 bases at V and 4 bases at J; junction bases unmatched: 13. The CDR3 is 17 amino acids. This chain's CDR3 is CACDPVMSTGGFDKLIF. DNA for the CDR3: TGTGCCTGTGACCCGGTGATGAGTACTGGGGGATTCGATAAACTCATCTTT.

This clone has a handful of counts. This could be a read error, since a much larger clone is one nucleotide away. Distinct nucleotide sequences in the sample also encode this CDR3. The gene calls are TRDV2 and TRDJ1; 8 nucleotides align to TRDD3. CDR3 length: 16 residues. Germline V CDR1 and CDR2: GEAIGNYY, EKD. J was trimmed by 0 bases and V by 1 base; bases with no gene match: 6. CDR3 sequence (DNA): TGTGCCTGTGACACTGTCGGTGGGGGATACACCGATAAACTCATCTTT. The encoded protein is CACDTVGGGYTDKLIF.

A remark on this clone: With only one base between it and a far larger clone, this is likely a read error. This sample includes further DNA sequences coding for the same CDR3. The V call is TRDV2, the J call TRDJ1, with 9 positions matching TRDD3. Germline values: CDR1 GEAIGNYY, CDR2 EKD. The CDR3 is 19 residues long. CDR3 DNA: TGTGCCTGTGACTCCCCCTTTACTGGGGGAACCGGGGGCACCGATAAACTCATCTTC. As protein: CACDSPFTGGTGGTDKLIF.

This clone ranks as medium-sized. V gene TRDV2 combines with J gene TRDJ3; 10 nucleotides line up with TRDD3. V shed 1 base and J 1 base; nucleotides not matched to a gene: 6. Germline loops: CDR1 GEAIGNYY, CDR2 EKD. The CDR3 runs 19 residues. CDR3 loop: CACDTLGDKGSWDTRQMFF. For the CDR3, the DNA is TGTGCCTGTGACACTCTGGGGGATAAAGGATCCTGGGACACCCGACAGATGTTTTTC.

On this clone: A read error likely explains why the TCRdb protein, taken from a much larger clone, differs from this DNA's translation at residue 5; the protein shown is translated from the DNA. The genes are TRDV2 and TRDJ1; D remains unclear. The CDR3 consists of 15 residues. Germline loops: CDR1 GEAIGNYY, CDR2 EKD. V was pared by 1 base and J by 2 bases, with 13 bases between. CDR3 amino acids: CACDTLDGRTDKLIF. The CDR3 nucleotides read TGTGCCTGTGACACTCTTGACGGGAGGACCGATAAACTCATCTTT.

Remarks on this clone: This same CDR3 is encoded by further DNA sequences in the sample. The V and J genes are TRDV1 and TRDJ1; a weak D match, TRDD3 (6 bases). In germline, CDR1 is TSWWSYY, CDR2 QGS. The V end was cut by 0 bases, the J end by 0 bases, with 47 bases between. The CDR3 is 28 residues long. The CDR3 loop is CALGELPPRGYTTGRWGPIDRYTDKLIF. In DNA, the CDR3 is TGTGCTCTTGGGGAACTACCCCCCAGGGGCTACACTACCGGTCGGTGGGGGCCTATCGATCGGTACACCGATAAACTCATCTTT.

The chain has TRDV2 and TRDJ1, with D possibly TRDD3 on 6 matching bases. V was clipped by 0 bases and J by 1 base, with 14 bases between them. The V gene's germline CDR1 is GEAIGNYY and CDR2 EKD. The CDR3 is made up of 16 amino acids. The DNA of the CDR3 is TGTGCCTGTGACACCGTGGGGGTCTCTCGCACCGATAAACTCATCTTT. Translating it yields CACDTVGVSRTDKLIF.

This clone was recorded a few times. The chain uses TRDV2 and TRDJ1, with 10 nucleotides matching TRDD3. CDR3 size: 18 residues. Germline-derived CDR1 and CDR2 are GEAIGNYY and EKD. V shed 0 bases and J 0 bases; nucleotides not matched to a gene: 9. CDR3 in amino acids: CACDTLVVGDTYTDKLIF. CDR3 bases: TGTGCCTGTGACACCTTGGTAGTGGGGGATACATACACCGATAAACTCATCTTT.

The rearrangement uses TRDV2 and TRDJ1, with TRDD3 matching over 13 bases. The CDR3 is 22 residues long. V shed 0 bases and J 10 bases; nucleotides not matched to a gene: 28. CDR1 is GEAIGNYY, CDR2 EKD, per germline. The chain's CDR3 is CACDTVLSFRDQPTGGYEGLIF. CDR3 nucleotide sequence: TGTGCCTGTGACACCGTGTTATCCTTCCGAGACCAACCTACTGGGGGATACGAAGGACTCATCTTT.

This clone is large by share. The sample contains more than one DNA sequence encoding this CDR3. The V call is TRDV2, the J call TRDJ1; 13 nucleotides match TRDD3. The CDR3 loop spans 18 amino acids. Germline V gene data show CDR1 as GEAIGNYY and CDR2 as EKD. V lost 6 bases to trimming and J lost 1 base; unmatched junction nucleotides: 13. The CDR3 spells CACLSLTGGYAFTDKLIF. In nucleotides, the CDR3 is TGTGCCTGTCTCTCTCTTACTGGGGGATACGCGTTCACCGATAAACTCATCTTT.

This clone turned up a few times. It may be a read error: a sequence one base away is much more abundant. The DNA is omitted, as the CDR3 cannot be located on it reliably, and the CDR3 follows TCRdb's listing. The genes are TRAV29/DV5 and TRDJ1; the D segment call TRDD3 is taken from the table without a DNA check. The germline gives CDR1 NSMFDY, CDR2 ISSIKDK. The CDR3 adds up to 20 amino acids, both ends counted. The CDR3 region is CSVPLCSSRGTGVYTDKLIF.

This clone was recorded a few times. A far larger clone is off by one base, so a read error is likely. Other DNA sequences within the sample encode an identical CDR3. The V gene is TRDV2, the J gene TRDJ1, with a possible D match to TRDD2 (5 bases). Germline values: CDR1 GEAIGNYY, CDR2 EKD. This CDR3 contains 19 residues. V lost 0 bases, J lost 0 bases, and 22 bases lay in between. The CDR3 DNA sequence: TGTGCCTGTGACACCCTTAGCCTCCCTACATCATTTTACACCGATAAACTCATCTTT. Residues: CACDTLSLPTSFYTDKLIF.

The chain links TRDV2 to TRDJ1; 8 bases fit TRDD3. The J segment lost 1 base and the V segment lost 0 bases, leaving 12 bases of the junction unmatched. The CDR3 totals 18 residues. Germline values: CDR1 GEAIGNYY, CDR2 EKD. The CDR3 loop is CACDTVAGGGLATDKLIF. The DNA for the CDR3 is TGTGCCTGTGACACCGTGGCGGGTGGGGGATTAGCCACCGATAAACTCATCTTT.

In its sample, this clone ranks as medium-sized (0.01 to 0.1%). The sample contains more than one DNA sequence encoding this CDR3. The V and J genes are TRDV2 and TRDJ1; TRDD3 matches 8 bases. V lost 3 bases, J lost 0 bases, and 11 bases stayed unmatched. The CDR3 has 17 amino acids. Germline CDR1 GEAIGNYY, CDR2 EKD. The DNA of the CDR3 is TGTGCCTGTGACTTCTTGACTGGGGGGGGGTACACCGATAAACTCATCTTT. It translates to CACDFLTGGGYTDKLIF.

The V and J genes are TRDV1 and TRDJ1; the D gene is possibly TRDD3 (6 bases). Germline V gives CDR1 TSWWSYY, CDR2 QGS. CDR3 length: 23 residues. V was trimmed by 2 bases and J by 0 bases, leaving 34 bases between them. DNA for the CDR3: TGTGCTCTTGGGGAAATCATGCGTTACCCTCCGGTGGTGGGGGTCGCCGACACCGATAAACTCATCTTT. Translated: CALGEIMRYPPVVGVADTDKLIF.

This clone has only a few counts. This chain links TRDV3 with TRDJ1; 10 nucleotides line up with TRDD3. The CDR3 loop spans 15 amino acids. V gave up 3 bases and J gave up 4 bases; unmatched junction bases: 11. Per the germline V gene, CDR1 is TVYSNPD and CDR2 is GDNSRS (reference sequence). CDR3 protein: CALSWGIWGGDKLIF. The CDR3 nucleotides read TGTGCCTTGTCCTGGGGGATATGGGGAGGCGATAAACTCATCTTT. The entire variable domain, with the rest obtained from reference TRDV3 and TRDJ1, is as follows: CDKVTQSSPDQTVASGSEVVLLCTYDTVYSNPDLFWYRIRPDYSFQFVFYGDNSRSEGADFTQGRFSVKHILTQKAFHLVISPVRTEDSATYYCALSWGIWGGDKLIFGKGTRVTVEP.

The sample holds a few counts of this clone. This chain uses TRDV2 with TRDJ3, with 9 nucleotides matching TRDD3. Germline V gene lookup returns CDR1 GEAIGNYY and CDR2 EKD. Germline trimming cut 0 bases from V and 0 bases from J; bases unmatched to any gene: 5. The CDR3 has 19 residues. The chain's CDR3 is CACDTLLGESSWDTRQMFF. DNA for the CDR3: TGTGCCTGTGACACCTTACTGGGGGAGAGCTCCTGGGACACCCGACAGATGTTTTTC.